The 8 T cell receptor beta chains reported below all come from one sample, sequenced in a study of blood T cells in healthy people across ages. Using a J-beta primer mix together with a sample-barcoded 5' primer, a second PCR was run for about 6 to 12 cycles. TCRdb re-derived calls from the 5' RACE reads in MiXCR, one entry per CDR3 protein. The data contain 790,000 or so distinct CDR3 sequences, about 46% of them singletons. The sample was blood. The receptors shown here come from a man older than 75 in good health.

CDR3 residues: CASNRPGLAVQETQYF. The CDR3 DNA follows: TGTGCCAGCAACAGACCGGGACTAGCTGTCCAAGAGACCCAGTACTTC. This chain connects TRBV2 to TRBJ2-5; the match to TRBD2 covers 9 bases. Looked up from germline, CDR1 is SNHLY and CDR2 is FYNNEI. Unmatched junction bases numbered 10, after V lost 7 bases and J lost 1 base. CDR3 length: 16 residues.

The sample holds a few counts of this clonotype. The V and J genes are TRBV20-1 and TRBJ2-1, with 16 bases matching TRBD2. Germline V lookup: CDR1 DFQATT, CDR2 SNEGSKA (reference sequence). Unmatched junction bases numbered 1, after V lost 5 bases and J lost 0 bases. The CDR3 length is 16 residues. CDR3 residues: CSAGTSGRASYNEQFF. The CDR3 nucleotides read TGCAGTGCTGGGACTAGCGGGAGGGCCTCCTACAATGAGCAGTTCTTC.

This clonotype was counted only a few times. The V gene is TRBV7-3, the J gene TRBJ2-1; D is perhaps TRBD2 (7 bases). The CDR3 extends over 14 amino acids. Looked up from germline, CDR1 is SGHTA and CDR2 is FQGTGA. Deletions cut 5 bases from V and 6 bases from J, with 14 bases between. This chain's CDR3 is CASSAIGGVNEQFF. DNA for the CDR3: TGTGCCAGCAGCGCCATAGGGGGGGTCAATGAGCAGTTCTTC.

This clonotype was detected ten times or more. The chain recombines TRBV6-5 with TRBJ2-3, with no clear D. Germline CDR1 and CDR2: MNHEY and SVGAGI. This CDR3 has 13 residues. Trimming removed 7 bases from V and 2 bases from J, with 10 bases in between. The CDR3 region has the DNA TGTGCCAGCATGCCCTCTCCCACAGATACGCAGTATTTT. Translating gives CASMPSPTDTQYF.

This clonotype was detected a few times. The V and J genes are TRBV18 and TRBJ2-3, with 7 positions matching TRBD2. The CDR3 is 13 residues long. CDR1 and CDR2 from the germline V gene are KGHSH and LQKENI. Germline trimming cut 0 bases from V and 6 bases from J; bases unmatched to any gene: 0. The CDR3 DNA follows: TGTGCCAGCTCACCACCGACTAGCGATACGCAGTATTTT. Its protein product is CASSPPTSDTQYF.

This clonotype was seen only a few times. V and J are TRBV5-1 and TRBJ2-3; D is unclear. The germline V gene has CDR1 SGHRS and CDR2 YFSETQ. The CDR3 extends over 16 amino acids. Deletions cut 5 bases from V and 0 bases from J, with 16 bases between. The CDR3 sequence is CASRGSVAVSTDTQYF. For the CDR3, the DNA is TGCGCCAGCAGGGGGTCTGTAGCAGTTAGCACAGATACGCAGTATTTT.

This clonotype was observed a few times. V and J are TRBV10-1 and TRBJ1-2, with D possibly TRBD1 on 5 matching bases. Germline CDR1 and CDR2: WNHNN and SYGVQD (reference sequence). The CDR3 runs 13 residues. The V end lost 2 bases, the J end lost 5 bases, and 9 bases lay between the germline ends. DNA of the CDR3: TGCGCCAGCAGTGAGAATCAGGGATATGGCTACACCTTC. Amino acids: CASSENQGYGYTF.

Concerning this clonotype itself: A read error may explain this, as a much larger clone is one base away. CDR3 loop: CTSSSAPGVDYGYTF. The CDR3 bases are TGCACCAGCAGCTCCGCTCCCGGGGTCGACTATGGCTACACCTTC. V usage is TRBV5-1 and J usage is TRBJ1-2; D is uncertain. Germline values: CDR1 SGHRS, CDR2 YFSETQ. The CDR3 runs to 15 residues.